These T cell receptor beta chains were read from a single sample in a study of T cell repertoires in cytomegalovirus infection. Which antigens these TCRs recognize remains unknown. One entry per CDR3 protein, called by TCRdb with MiXCR from the reads. Of around 100,000 distinct CDR3 sequences listed, roughly two fifths are singletons. The sample in question was CD8+ T cells from cultured PBMCs, obtained from culture after CMV antigen stimulation. The receptors originated from a human donor in good health (CMV status not recorded). Some clones in this sample may be carry-over from other donors' samples. Each CDR3 is given with its conserved first and last residue. Each record gives: J gene, D gene, V gene, clone size, CDR3 protein, CDR3 DNA. A D gene is named only where the DNA matches it firmly. Rows give clone size only sometimes, using once, few, many, or a class for an expanded clone.

j_call: TRBJ2-2; d_call: .; v_call: TRBV12-3/TRBV12-4; clone_size: few; cdr3_aa: CASSSVGGSNTGELFF; cdr3_nt: TGTGCCAGCAGCTCCGTAGGGGGTTCGAACACCGGGGAGCTGTTTTTT
j_call: TRBJ2-1; d_call: .; v_call: TRBV7-6; clone_size: few; cdr3_aa: CASSSPIMMPYNEQFF; cdr3_nt: TGTGCCAGCAGCTCCCCAATCATGATGCCCTACAATGAGCAGTTCTTC
j_call: TRBJ2-7; d_call: .; v_call: TRBV7-4; clone_size: .; cdr3_aa: CASSAGTAAYEQYF; cdr3_nt: TGTGCCAGCAGCGCCGGGACCGCTGCCTACGAGCAGTACTTC
j_call: TRBJ2-1; d_call: TRBD2; v_call: TRBV7-9; clone_size: .; cdr3_aa: CASSSRGLAGGPPANEQFF; cdr3_nt: TGTGCCAGCAGCTCGAGGGGGCTAGCGGGGGGCCCCCCCGCTAATGAGCAGTTCTTC
j_call: TRBJ1-1; d_call: .; v_call: TRBV2; clone_size: .; cdr3_aa: CASSEAPRQNTEAFF; cdr3_nt: TGTGCCAGCAGTGAAGCCCCGAGGCAGAACACTGAAGCTTTCTTT
j_call: TRBJ2-2; d_call: .; v_call: TRBV12-3/TRBV12-4; clone_size: .; cdr3_aa: CASSQTGELFF; cdr3_nt: TGTGCCAGCAGTCAGACCGGGGAGCTGTTTTTT
j_call: TRBJ2-5; d_call: TRBD1; v_call: TRBV12-5; clone_size: few; cdr3_aa: CASGLDSTGQGEVETQYF; cdr3_nt: TGTGCTAGTGGTTTGGACTCTACGGGACAGGGGGAAGTGGAGACCCAGTACTTC
j_call: TRBJ1-2; d_call: .; v_call: TRBV7-2; clone_size: many; cdr3_aa: CASSTSEVRGGYTF; cdr3_nt: TGTGCCAGCAGCACGAGCGAGGTCCGGGGTGGCTACACCTTC
j_call: TRBJ2-7; d_call: TRBD2; v_call: TRBV7-9; clone_size: .; cdr3_aa: CASSPSTSGAYEQYF; cdr3_nt: TGTGCCAGCAGCCCGTCTACTAGCGGGGCGTACGAGCAGTACTTC
j_call: TRBJ1-6; d_call: .; v_call: TRBV6-1; clone_size: .; cdr3_aa: CASSEGGISPLHF; cdr3_nt: TGTGCCAGCAGTGAAGGGGGGATCTCACCCCTCCACTTT
j_call: TRBJ2-4; d_call: .; v_call: TRBV7-5; clone_size: many; cdr3_aa: CISVPEATGKAKNIQYF; cdr3_nt: .
j_call: TRBJ2-1; d_call: TRBD2; v_call: TRBV4-2; clone_size: once; cdr3_aa: CASSQDHAGGRNEQFF; cdr3_nt: TGTGCCAGCAGCCAAGATCATGCGGGGGGCCGCAATGAGCAGTTCTTC
j_call: TRBJ1-2; d_call: .; v_call: TRBV20-1; clone_size: many; cdr3_aa: CSAREGNTLDYGYTF; cdr3_nt: TGCAGTGCTAGAGAAGGGAACACCTTGGACTATGGCTACACCTTC
j_call: TRBJ2-3; d_call: .; v_call: TRBV29-1; clone_size: .; cdr3_aa: CSGRTGVSDTQYF; cdr3_nt: TGCAGCGGAAGGACGGGGGTTTCAGATACGCAGTATTTT
j_call: TRBJ1-2; d_call: .; v_call: TRBV12-3/TRBV12-4; clone_size: few; cdr3_aa: CASSLALGAFYGYTF; cdr3_nt: TGTGCCAGCAGTTTAGCGCTTGGAGCCTTCTATGGCTACACCTTC
j_call: TRBJ2-1; d_call: .; v_call: TRBV7-2; clone_size: few; cdr3_aa: CASHYGAGEQFF; cdr3_nt: TGTGCCAGTCATTACGGGGCTGGCGAGCAGTTCTTC
j_call: TRBJ1-5; d_call: .; v_call: TRBV7-8; clone_size: few; cdr3_aa: CASSSGPQPQHF; cdr3_nt: TGTGCCAGCAGCTCCGGGCCTCAGCCCCAGCATTTT
j_call: TRBJ1-6; d_call: .; v_call: TRBV29-1; clone_size: few; cdr3_aa: CSLGVSYNSPLHF; cdr3_nt: TGCAGCTTGGGGGTCTCCTATAATTCACCCCTCCACTTT
j_call: TRBJ2-3; d_call: TRBD2; v_call: TRBV7-2; clone_size: .; cdr3_aa: CASSLASGARDTQYF; cdr3_nt: TGTGCCAGCAGCTTAGCTAGCGGGGCCCGGGATACGCAGTATTTT
j_call: TRBJ2-1; d_call: .; v_call: TRBV6-1; clone_size: few; cdr3_aa: CASSDLSLSSYNEQFF; cdr3_nt: TGTGCCAGCAGTGACCTCAGTCTGTCTTCCTACAATGAGCAGTTCTTC
j_call: TRBJ1-2; d_call: TRBD1; v_call: TRBV12-3/TRBV12-4; clone_size: .; cdr3_aa: CASSTTGGADGYTF; cdr3_nt: TGTGCCAGCAGTACAACAGGGGGTGCGGATGGCTACACCTTC
j_call: TRBJ1-5; d_call: .; v_call: TRBV7-2; clone_size: many; cdr3_aa: CASSPSGVVFQPQHF; cdr3_nt: TGTGCCAGCAGCCCCTCAGGGGTGGTCTTTCAGCCCCAGCATTTT
j_call: TRBJ1-5; d_call: .; v_call: TRBV5-6; clone_size: .; cdr3_aa: CASRLGAGGVDQPQHF; cdr3_nt: TGTGCCAGCAGGTTGGGGGCGGGCGGGGTAGATCAGCCCCAGCATTTT
j_call: TRBJ2-1; d_call: TRBD2; v_call: TRBV10-2; clone_size: .; cdr3_aa: CASCLSSGGSSLFRHNEQFF; cdr3_nt: TGCGCCAGCTGTCTTTCCAGCGGGGGGTCTTCCCTTTTCCGACACAATGAGCAGTTCTTC
j_call: TRBJ1-5; d_call: TRBD1; v_call: TRBV24-1; clone_size: few; cdr3_aa: CATSDSQLIGTDSNQPQHF; cdr3_nt: TGTGCCACCAGTGACTCTCAACTGATCGGGACAGATAGCAATCAGCCCCAGCATTTT
j_call: TRBJ2-3; d_call: .; v_call: TRBV2; clone_size: many; cdr3_aa: CGWGGRVADTQYF; cdr3_nt: TGTGGATGGGGAGGTCGGGTCGCAGATACGCAGTATTTT
j_call: TRBJ1-2; d_call: TRBD1; v_call: TRBV4-1; clone_size: .; cdr3_aa: CASSPGTGAFYGYTF; cdr3_nt: TGCGCCAGCAGCCCAGGGACAGGGGCCTTCTATGGCTACACCTTC
j_call: TRBJ2-1; d_call: .; v_call: TRBV5-4; clone_size: few; cdr3_aa: CASSLGDQSYNEQFF; cdr3_nt: TGTGCCAGCAGCTTGGGGGACCAATCCTACAATGAGCAGTTCTTC
j_call: TRBJ1-5; d_call: .; v_call: TRBV2; clone_size: .; cdr3_aa: CASSKDRHSNQPQHF; cdr3_nt: TGTGCCAGCAGTAAGGACAGACATAGCAATCAGCCCCAGCATTTT
j_call: TRBJ2-7; d_call: TRBD2; v_call: TRBV12-3/TRBV12-4; clone_size: few; cdr3_aa: CASSLGGSPLGEQYF; cdr3_nt: TGTGCCAGCAGTTTGGGCGGGAGCCCTTTAGGGGAGCAGTACTTC
j_call: TRBJ2-2; d_call: .; v_call: TRBV2; clone_size: many; cdr3_aa: CASSEGGTGNTGELFF; cdr3_nt: TGTGCCAGCAGTGAGGGGGGGACAGGGAACACCGGGGAGCTGTTTTTT
j_call: TRBJ2-5; d_call: TRBD1; v_call: TRBV7-6; clone_size: .; cdr3_aa: CASSWGQGKGLTQETQYF; cdr3_nt: TGTGCCAGCAGCTGGGGACAGGGGAAAGGGCTTACCCAAGAGACCCAGTACTTC
j_call: TRBJ1-4; d_call: TRBD1; v_call: TRBV4-1; clone_size: .; cdr3_aa: CASSQQGAANEKLFF; cdr3_nt: TGCGCCAGCAGCCAACAGGGGGCAGCTAATGAAAAACTGTTTTTT
j_call: TRBJ1-1; d_call: .; v_call: TRBV3-1; clone_size: .; cdr3_aa: CASSHRAMMDTEAFF; cdr3_nt: TGTGCCAGCAGCCATAGGGCTATGATGGACACTGAAGCTTTCTTT
j_call: TRBJ1-1; d_call: .; v_call: TRBV11-1; clone_size: .; cdr3_aa: CASSYLQPMNTEAFF; cdr3_nt: TGTGCCAGCAGCTATCTACAGCCCATGAACACTGAAGCTTTCTTT
j_call: TRBJ2-1; d_call: .; v_call: TRBV7-6; clone_size: .; cdr3_aa: CASSLASAGEWNEQFF; cdr3_nt: TGTGCCAGCAGCTTAGCGTCGGCAGGGGAGTGGAATGAGCAGTTCTTC
j_call: TRBJ2-1; d_call: .; v_call: TRBV7-8; clone_size: many; cdr3_aa: CASSSSGSYNEQFF; cdr3_nt: TGTGCCAGCAGCTCGAGCGGATCCTACAATGAGCAGTTCTTC
j_call: TRBJ2-7; d_call: .; v_call: TRBV7-6; clone_size: .; cdr3_aa: CASSPYKGANYEQYF; cdr3_nt: TGTGCCAGCAGCCCTTACAAAGGGGCTAACTACGAGCAGTACTTC
j_call: TRBJ2-7; d_call: TRBD1; v_call: TRBV28; clone_size: .; cdr3_aa: CASSLLAQGMGTYEQYF; cdr3_nt: TGTGCCAGCAGTTTATTGGCACAGGGGATGGGGACCTACGAGCAGTACTTC
j_call: TRBJ1-2; d_call: .; v_call: TRBV12-3/TRBV12-4; clone_size: .; cdr3_aa: CASSFGGGGYTF; cdr3_nt: TGTGCCAGCAGTTTTGGGGGTGGAGGCTACACCTTC
j_call: TRBJ2-1; d_call: .; v_call: TRBV6-5; clone_size: .; cdr3_aa: CASSYGGPYNEQFF; cdr3_nt: TGTGCCAGCAGTTACGGGGGACCCTACAATGAGCAGTTCTTC
j_call: TRBJ1-2; d_call: .; v_call: TRBV28; clone_size: .; cdr3_aa: CASSSESGNYGYTF; cdr3_nt: TGTGCCAGCAGTTCAGAGTCGGGAAACTATGGCTACACCTTC
j_call: TRBJ1-4; d_call: .; v_call: TRBV27; clone_size: few; cdr3_aa: CASRGGAEKLFF; cdr3_nt: TGTGCCAGCAGAGGGGGGGCTGAAAAACTGTTTTTT
j_call: TRBJ1-5; d_call: .; v_call: TRBV27; clone_size: .; cdr3_aa: CASSFRSNQPQHF; cdr3_nt: TGTGCCAGCAGTTTTCGGAGCAATCAGCCCCAGCATTTT
j_call: TRBJ2-1; d_call: .; v_call: TRBV15; clone_size: few; cdr3_aa: CATSSWRGDLIYNEQFF; cdr3_nt: TGTGCCACCAGCAGCTGGAGGGGGGACCTCATCTACAATGAGCAGTTCTTC
j_call: TRBJ2-7; d_call: TRBD2; v_call: TRBV6-5; clone_size: .; cdr3_aa: CASSYSALAGGIYQSSYEQYF; cdr3_nt: TGTGCCAGCAGTTACTCGGCCCTAGCGGGGGGAATATACCAGAGCTCCTACGAGCAGTACTTC
j_call: TRBJ2-3; d_call: TRBD1; v_call: TRBV7-3; clone_size: .; cdr3_aa: CASSWGQGDTDTQYF; cdr3_nt: TGTGCCAGCAGCTGGGGACAGGGGGACACAGATACGCAGTATTTT
j_call: TRBJ2-7; d_call: .; v_call: TRBV27; clone_size: once; cdr3_aa: CASSTRADSYEQYF; cdr3_nt: TGTGCCAGCTCTACCAGGGCCGACTCCTACGAGCAGTACTTC
j_call: TRBJ1-1; d_call: TRBD1; v_call: TRBV20-1; clone_size: once; cdr3_aa: CSARASLGQGRSNTEAFF; cdr3_nt: TGCAGTGCTCGAGCCTCATTAGGACAGGGGCGCTCGAACACTGAAGCTTTCTTT
j_call: TRBJ2-3; d_call: TRBD2; v_call: TRBV6-1; clone_size: many; cdr3_aa: CASSPLVSGGPQYF; cdr3_nt: TGTGCCAGCAGCCCTCTTGTCAGCGGGGGGCCGCAGTATTTT
j_call: TRBJ2-1; d_call: .; v_call: TRBV19; clone_size: .; cdr3_aa: CASSPDMDLTNEQFF; cdr3_nt: TGTGCCAGTAGTCCCGACATGGACTTAACAAACGAGCAGTTCTTC
j_call: TRBJ2-1; d_call: .; v_call: TRBV7-1; clone_size: .; cdr3_aa: CATQPKGGGYNEQFF; cdr3_nt: TGTGCCACCCAGCCCAAGGGGGGGGGCTACAATGAGCAGTTCTTC
j_call: TRBJ2-1; d_call: .; v_call: TRBV7-6; clone_size: .; cdr3_aa: CASSFGLIRRGIYNEQFF; cdr3_nt: TGTGCCAGCAGCTTCGGACTGATCAGGAGAGGTATATACAATGAGCAGTTCTTC
j_call: TRBJ1-2; d_call: TRBD1; v_call: TRBV19; clone_size: .; cdr3_aa: CASSGTGGFYGYTF; cdr3_nt: TGTGCCAGTAGTGGGACAGGGGGCTTCTATGGCTACACCTTC
j_call: TRBJ2-3; d_call: TRBD2; v_call: TRBV7-8; clone_size: few; cdr3_aa: CASSSDGGEPADTQYF; cdr3_nt: TGTGCCAGCAGCTCCGACGGGGGGGAGCCCGCAGATACGCAGTATTTT